This TCR beta chain was sequenced in a study of shared clonotypes between healthy human individuals. A deep-level run was used for the assay. Original analysis: Junction-only sequences without quality scores were provided by ImmunoSEQ, so filtering was different. Here immunoSEQ multiplex PCR was the method, and the copy in TCRdb shows in-frame clones only, minus some. V and J calls and clone size are as listed in that table; D and trimming were resolved from the DNA. The sample consists of about 480,000 clones, about 75% of them appearing once. None of the donors, who were healthy HIV-negative adults, had recently had acute infections or vaccinations. Unsorted material relied on some 85 million PBMCs as the source of genomic DNA. This CDR3 has 14 residues. V was cut by 6 bases and J by 3 bases, with 18 bases left in between. Germline V gene data show CDR1 as SQVTM and CDR2 as ANQGSEA.

The sequencing input was PBMCs. The receptor was isolated from a middle-aged woman in good health. Some clones in this sample may be carry-over from other donors' samples. The chain links TRBV29-1 to TRBJ2-7; TRBD1 might be the D (6 bases). The DNA for the CDR3 is TGCAGCGTCAAAAGCCGGGACACCCACTACGAGCAGTACTTC. Translating gives CSVKSRDTHYEQYF.